The 9 T cell receptor beta chains in this list originate from one sample, sequenced in a study of CD8 T cells in ankylosing spondylitis. TCRdb passed the 5' RACE reads through MiXCR, listing each CDR3 protein once. This table has around 140,000 distinct CDR3 sequences, approximately 10% appearing once. The sequencing input was blood, either unsorted or a sorted T cell fraction (not recorded which). The receptors were sampled from a female donor with ankylosing spondylitis or in good health (not recorded which).

A word on this clonotype: A much more abundant neighbour one base away suggests this may be a read error. The V and J genes are TRBV2 and TRBJ1-2, with D possibly being TRBD1 (5 bases). The CDR3 has 13 residues. CDR1 SNHLY and CDR2 FYNNEI come from the germline V gene. The V end lost 10 bases, the J end lost 12 bases, and 24 bases lay between the germline ends. The CDR3 reads CATKGTGGLGDTF. CDR3 sequence (DNA): TGTGCCACCAAGGGCACAGGCGGACTGGGCGACACCTTC.

This clonotype was found many times. The V call is TRBV10-3, the J call TRBJ2-3; TRBD1 matches 7 bases. From germline, CDR1 is ENHRY and CDR2 SYGVKD. The trim removed 10 bases at V and 4 bases at J, leaving 11 bases unmatched. This CDR3 is 14 amino acids long. CDR3 in DNA: TGTGCCACCCGCAGCAGGGGGAATGCAGATACGCAGTATTTT. Protein product: CATRSRGNADTQYF.

This clonotype was recorded many times. This rearrangement joins TRBV2 to TRBJ1-1, with 7 bases fitting TRBD1. The CDR3 loop spans 12 amino acids. V trimming: 6 bases; J trimming: 6 bases; junction bases outside the gene matches: 4. Germline V gene sequence: CDR1 SNHLY, CDR2 FYNNEI. This CDR3 reads CASRRQGPEAFF. The DNA of the CDR3 is TGTGCCAGCAGGAGACAGGGTCCTGAAGCTTTCTTT.

This clonotype was observed a handful of times. This sequence may be a read error, since a much larger clone differs from it by one base. The CDR3 is CAIRTANYGDTF. The CDR3 DNA follows: TGTGCCATCAGGACCGCTAACTATGGCGACACCTTC. The chain is built from TRBV2 and TRBJ1-2; D gene ambiguous. The CDR3 is made up of 12 amino acids. Germline values: CDR1 SNHLY, CDR2 FYNNEI.

As DNA, the CDR3 is TGTGCCAGCAGCCAGGGGACTAGCGTAACCTACGAGCAGTACTTC. This encodes CASSQGTSVTYEQYF. The chain joins TRBV3-1 to TRBJ2-7, with TRBD2 matching 10 bases. The CDR3 consists of 15 residues. V gave up 3 bases and J gave up 2 bases; unmatched junction bases: 4. CDR1 is LGHDT, CDR2 YNNKEL, per germline (reference sequence).

This clonotype came up many times. The rearrangement uses TRBV5-1 and TRBJ2-7; D could derive from TRBD1 or TRBD2 (5 bases each). This CDR3 has 15 residues. V lost 4 bases to trimming and J lost 1 base, with 15 bases between them. From germline, CDR1 is SGHRS and CDR2 YFSETQ. CDR3 DNA: TGCGCCAGCAGCCCTACCGGGACGGAATCCTACGAGCAGTACTTC. It codes for CASSPTGTESYEQYF.

V and J are TRBV12-3 or TRBV12-4 and TRBJ2-7; 8 bases map to TRBD1. This CDR3 is 14 amino acids long. The J segment lost 4 bases and the V segment lost 3 bases, leaving 5 bases of the junction unmatched. The CDR3 coding sequence is TGTGCCAGCAGTTTCAGTCAGGGGGCTTACGAGCAGTACTTC. As protein: CASSFSQGAYEQYF.

As regards this clonotype: A much larger clone lies one base from this, so it may be a read error. The rearrangement joins TRBV19 to TRBJ2-2; either TRBD1 or TRBD2 may supply D (6 bases each). The CDR3 consists of 13 residues. Germline values: CDR1 LNHDA, CDR2 SQIVND (reference sequence). CDR3 protein: CASTLGGSGEPFF. The DNA for the CDR3 is TGTGCCAGTACCCTAGGGGGGTCTGGGGAGCCGTTTTTT.

The table lists this clonotype with a few counts. The chain joins TRBV5-1 to TRBJ2-7, with D perhaps matching TRBD2 (6 bases). V was clipped by 0 bases and J by 1 base, with 11 bases between them. This CDR3 comprises 15 residues. From germline, CDR1 is SGHRS and CDR2 YFSETQ. CDR3 residues: CASSLENSGSYEQYF. Here the CDR3 DNA reads TGCGCCAGCAGCTTGGAAAATAGCGGTTCCTACGAGCAGTACTTC. Drawing the rest from reference TRBV5-1 and TRBJ2-7, the complete variable domain is KAGVTQTPRYLIKTRGQQVTLSCSPISGHRSVSWYQQTPGQGLQFLFEYFSETQRNKGNFPGRFSGRQFSNSRSEMNVSTLELGDSALYLCASSLENSGSYEQYFGPGTRLTVT.